This T cell receptor (beta chain) was obtained from a study of T-cell memory formation after mild COVID-19. The wider study: TCR clusters mostly belonged to single donors.

The CDR3 sequence is 12 residues long. V shed 3 bases and J shed 10 bases, with 12 bases lying between them. TCRdb ran MiXCR on the 5' RACE reads and lists one entry per CDR3 protein. The sample lists roughly 450,000 distinct CDR3 sequences; 15% to 20% were seen once. Study results and limitations: Contracting CD8+ clones were enriched in EMRA, CD4+ mainly in CM and EM.

This clonotype was recorded a few times. Its specificity is unknown. Sequences were obtained from PBMCs or a T cell subset sorted from them (not recorded which). This receptor was identified in an adult woman who had mild COVID-19 (a few samples of this study predate the infection). Cell type and time point are not known. The chain links TRBV12-3 or TRBV12-4 to TRBJ1-1; D unclear. As DNA, the CDR3 is TGTGCCAGCAGTTTTATAGGGCTTAGAGCTTTCTTT. This translates into CASSFIGLRAFF.